This TCR beta chain emerged from a study of blood T cell repertoires in COVID-19. Study-level background: PBMCs, B-cell-depleted T cells, or T cells provided the cDNA or gDNA that made up the material.

The germline V gene has CDR1 MRHNA and CDR2 SNTAGT. V was trimmed by 5 bases and J by 4 bases, leaving 14 bases between them. The CDR3 has 15 residues. Generated by immunoSEQ multiplex PCR, the TCRdb table keeps only in-frame clones and is missing some. The sample records about 200,000 clones, less than 90% being singletons. The sequence derives from a woman aged 70-85 years with acute or convalescent COVID-19. This chain links TRBV6-4 with TRBJ2-2; D may be TRBD1 (6 bases). Sequencing input: peripheral blood. The CDR3 nucleotides are TGTGCCAGCAGTCCAACAGGGTCCCCCACCGGGGAGCTGTTTTTT. Protein: CASSPTGSPTGELFF.